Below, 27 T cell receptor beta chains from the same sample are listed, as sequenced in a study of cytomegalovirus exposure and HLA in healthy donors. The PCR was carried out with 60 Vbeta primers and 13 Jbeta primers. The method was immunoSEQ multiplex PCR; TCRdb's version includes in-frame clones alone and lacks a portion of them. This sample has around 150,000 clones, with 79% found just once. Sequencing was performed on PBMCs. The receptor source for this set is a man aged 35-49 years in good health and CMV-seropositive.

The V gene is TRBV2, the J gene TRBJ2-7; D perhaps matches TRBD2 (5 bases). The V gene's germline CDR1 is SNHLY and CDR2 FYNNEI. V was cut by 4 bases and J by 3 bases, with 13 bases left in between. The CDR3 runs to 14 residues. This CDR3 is CASSAQVASYEQYF. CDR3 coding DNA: TGTGCCAGCAGTGCGCAGGTAGCGAGCTACGAGCAGTACTTC.

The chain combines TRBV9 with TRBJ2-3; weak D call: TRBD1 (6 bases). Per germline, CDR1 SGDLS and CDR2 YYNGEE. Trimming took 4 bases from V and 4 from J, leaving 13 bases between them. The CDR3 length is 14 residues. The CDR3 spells CASSHQGTPDTQYF. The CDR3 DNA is TGTGCCAGCAGCCACCAGGGGACGCCAGATACGCAGTATTTT.

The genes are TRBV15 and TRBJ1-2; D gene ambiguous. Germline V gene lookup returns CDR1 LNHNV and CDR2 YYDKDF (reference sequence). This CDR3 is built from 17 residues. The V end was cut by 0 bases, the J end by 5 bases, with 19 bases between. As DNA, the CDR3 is TGTGCCACCAGCAGAGAGGGGAACATGATGGGAGGTTATGGCTACACCTTC. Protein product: CATSREGNMMGGYGYTF.

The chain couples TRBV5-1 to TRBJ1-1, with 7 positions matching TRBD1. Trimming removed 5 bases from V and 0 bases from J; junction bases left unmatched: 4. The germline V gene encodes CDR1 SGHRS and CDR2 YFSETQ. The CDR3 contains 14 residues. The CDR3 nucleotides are TGCGCCAGCAGGGTGGGACAGATGAACACTGAAGCTTTCTTT. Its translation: CASRVGQMNTEAFF. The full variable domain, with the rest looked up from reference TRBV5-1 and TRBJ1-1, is KAGVTQTPRYLIKTRGQQVTLSCSPISGHRSVSWYQQTPGQGLQFLFEYFSETQRNKGNFPGRFSGRQFSNSRSEMNVSTLELGDSALYLCASRVGQMNTEAFFGQGTRLTVV.

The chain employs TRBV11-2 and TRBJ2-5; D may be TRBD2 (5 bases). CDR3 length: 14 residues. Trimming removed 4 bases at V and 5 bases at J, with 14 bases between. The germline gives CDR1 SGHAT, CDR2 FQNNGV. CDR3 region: CASSSITPGETQYF. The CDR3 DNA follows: TGTGCCAGCAGCTCCATCACACCGGGGGAGACCCAGTACTTC.

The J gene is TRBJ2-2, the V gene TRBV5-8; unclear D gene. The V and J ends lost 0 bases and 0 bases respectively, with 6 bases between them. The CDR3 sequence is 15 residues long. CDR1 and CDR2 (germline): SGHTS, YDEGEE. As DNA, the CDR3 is TGTGCCAGCAGCTTGGGGCTAGCGAACACCGGGGAGCTGTTTTTT. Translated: CASSLGLANTGELFF.

CDR3 residues: CATAVVSGRDTQYF. Written as DNA, the CDR3 is TGCGCCACCGCCGTAGTTAGCGGGAGGGATACGCAGTATTTT. This rearrangement joins TRBV5-1 to TRBJ2-3, with 10 bases lining up with TRBD2. This CDR3 region has 14 residues. From germline, CDR1 is SGHRS and CDR2 YFSETQ. Trimming at V came to 9 bases and at J to 6 bases, leaving 10 bases not matched to a gene.

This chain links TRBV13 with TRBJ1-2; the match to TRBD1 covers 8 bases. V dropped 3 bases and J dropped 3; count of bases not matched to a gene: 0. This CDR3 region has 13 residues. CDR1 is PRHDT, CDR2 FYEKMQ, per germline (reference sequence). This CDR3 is CASSLDRDYGYTF. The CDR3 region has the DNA TGTGCCAGCAGCTTGGACAGGGACTATGGCTACACCTTC. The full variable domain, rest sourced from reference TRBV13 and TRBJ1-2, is AAGVIQSPRHLIKEKRETATLKCYPIPRHDTVYWYQQGPGQDPQFLISFYEKMQSDKGSIPDRFSAQQFSDYHSELNMSSLELGDSALYFCASSLDRDYGYTFGSGTRLTVV.

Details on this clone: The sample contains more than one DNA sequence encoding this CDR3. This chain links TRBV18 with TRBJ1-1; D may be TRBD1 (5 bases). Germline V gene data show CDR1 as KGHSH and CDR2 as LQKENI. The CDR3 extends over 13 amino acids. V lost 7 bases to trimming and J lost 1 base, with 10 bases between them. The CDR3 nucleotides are TGTGCCAGCTTTACCGGGGGGAACACTGAAGCTTTCTTT. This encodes CASFTGGNTEAFF.

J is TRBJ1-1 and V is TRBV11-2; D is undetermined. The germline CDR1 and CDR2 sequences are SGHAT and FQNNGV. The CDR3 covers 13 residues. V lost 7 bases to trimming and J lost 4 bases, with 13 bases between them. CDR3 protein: CASNRREFTEAFF. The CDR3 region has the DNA TGTGCCAGCAATAGGCGGGAGTTCACTGAAGCTTTCTTT.

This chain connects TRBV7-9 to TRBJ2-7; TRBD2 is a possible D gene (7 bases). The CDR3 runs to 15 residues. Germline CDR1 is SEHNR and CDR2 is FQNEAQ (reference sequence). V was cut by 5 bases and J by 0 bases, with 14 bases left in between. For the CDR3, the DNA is TGTGCCAGCAGCCCCTCCGGGGGGCCCTCCTACGAGCAGTACTTC. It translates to CASSPSGGPSYEQYF.

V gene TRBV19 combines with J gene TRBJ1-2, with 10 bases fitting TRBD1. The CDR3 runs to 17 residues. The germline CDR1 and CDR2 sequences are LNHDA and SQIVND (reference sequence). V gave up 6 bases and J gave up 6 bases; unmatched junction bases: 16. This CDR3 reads CASSPPDRGYYLNGYTF. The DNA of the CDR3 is TGTGCCAGTAGCCCACCGGACAGGGGGTACTATCTGAATGGCTACACCTTC.

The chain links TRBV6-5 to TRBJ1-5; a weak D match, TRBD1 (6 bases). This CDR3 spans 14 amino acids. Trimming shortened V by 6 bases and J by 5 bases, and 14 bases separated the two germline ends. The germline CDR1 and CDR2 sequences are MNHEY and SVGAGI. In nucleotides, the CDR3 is TGTGCCAGCAGCCTAGGTGGGGGCTATCAGCCCCAGCATTTT. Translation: CASSLGGGYQPQHF.

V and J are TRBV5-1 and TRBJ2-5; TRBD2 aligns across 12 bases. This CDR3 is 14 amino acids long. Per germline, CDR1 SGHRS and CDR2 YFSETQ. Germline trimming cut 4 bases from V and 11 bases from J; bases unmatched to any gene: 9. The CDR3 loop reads CASSRPTSGSEQYF. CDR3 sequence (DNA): TGCGCCAGCAGCCGACCGACTAGCGGGAGTGAGCAGTACTTC.

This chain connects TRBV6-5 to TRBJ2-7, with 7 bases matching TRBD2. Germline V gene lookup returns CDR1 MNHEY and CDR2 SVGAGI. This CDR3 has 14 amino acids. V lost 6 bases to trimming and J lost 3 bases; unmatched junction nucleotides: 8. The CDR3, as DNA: TGTGCCAGCAGCCGTAGCGGGCGATACTACGAGCAGTACTTC. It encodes CASSRSGRYYEQYF.

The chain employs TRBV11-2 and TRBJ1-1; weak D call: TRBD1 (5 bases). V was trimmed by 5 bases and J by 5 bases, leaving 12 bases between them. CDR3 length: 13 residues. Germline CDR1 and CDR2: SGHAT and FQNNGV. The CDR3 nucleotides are TGTGCCAGCAGCCCCCCGGGGGGAACTGAAGCTTTCTTT. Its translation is CASSPPGGTEAFF.

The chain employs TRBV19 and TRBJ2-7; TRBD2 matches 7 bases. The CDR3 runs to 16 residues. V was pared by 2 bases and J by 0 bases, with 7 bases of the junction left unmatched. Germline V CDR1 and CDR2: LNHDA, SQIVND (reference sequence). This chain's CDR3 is CASSILASGDSYEQYF. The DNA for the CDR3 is TGTGCCAGTAGTATACTAGCTAGCGGAGACTCCTACGAGCAGTACTTC.

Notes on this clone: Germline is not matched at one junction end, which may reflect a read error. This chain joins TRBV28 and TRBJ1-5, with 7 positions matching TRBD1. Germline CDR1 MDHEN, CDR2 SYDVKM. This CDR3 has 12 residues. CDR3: CVTGAFNQPQHF. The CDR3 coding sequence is TGCGTCACAGGGGCCTTCAATCAGCCCCAGCATTTT. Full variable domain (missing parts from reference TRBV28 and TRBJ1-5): DVKVTQSSRYLVKRTGEKVFLECVQDMDHENMFWYRQDPGLGLRLIYFSYDVKMKEKGDIPEGYSVSREKKERFSLILESASTNQTSMYLCVTGAFNQPQHFGDGTRLSIL.

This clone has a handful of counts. CDR3 DNA: TGTGCCAGCAGTGAAGGAAGGGTACAGTACCTTGAGGGCACTGAAGCTTTCTTT. Protein sequence: CASSEGRVQYLEGTEAFF. V and J are TRBV6-1 and TRBJ1-1, with D unresolved. Germline V CDR1 and CDR2: MNHNS, SASEGT. V lost 1 base, J lost 4 bases, and 22 bases lay in between. The CDR3 runs 18 residues.

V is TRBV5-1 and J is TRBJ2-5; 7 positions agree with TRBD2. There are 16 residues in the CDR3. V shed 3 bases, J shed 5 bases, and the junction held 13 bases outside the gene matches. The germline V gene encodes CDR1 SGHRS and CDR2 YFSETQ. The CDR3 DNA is TGCGCCAGCAGCTCCTGGACTAGAGGGCACAGGGAGACCCAGTACTTC. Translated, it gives CASSSWTRGHRETQYF.

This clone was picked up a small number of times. The CDR3 reads CASSYVGAHLFF. The DNA for the CDR3 is TGTGCCAGCAGCTACGTGGGCGCTCATCTGTTTTTT. This chain links TRBV7-9 with TRBJ1-4; D not certain. Per germline, CDR1 SEHNR and CDR2 FQNEAQ (reference sequence). V lost 4 bases and J lost 14, with 14 bases in between. The CDR3 contains 12 residues.

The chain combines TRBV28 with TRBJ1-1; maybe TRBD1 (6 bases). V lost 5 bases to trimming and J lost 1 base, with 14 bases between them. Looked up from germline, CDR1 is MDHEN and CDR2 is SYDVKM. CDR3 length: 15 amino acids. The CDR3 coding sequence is TGTGCCAGCAGTCCTTCCGGGACACAGAACACTGAAGCTTTCTTT. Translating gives CASSPSGTQNTEAFF.

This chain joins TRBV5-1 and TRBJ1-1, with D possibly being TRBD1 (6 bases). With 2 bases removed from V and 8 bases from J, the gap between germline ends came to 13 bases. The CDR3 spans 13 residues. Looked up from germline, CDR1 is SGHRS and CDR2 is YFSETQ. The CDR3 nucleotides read TGCGCCAGCAGCTTAAACAGGGAAAGGGAAGCTTTCTTT. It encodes CASSLNREREAFF. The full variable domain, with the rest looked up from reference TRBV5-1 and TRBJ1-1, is KAGVTQTPRYLIKTRGQQVTLSCSPISGHRSVSWYQQTPGQGLQFLFEYFSETQRNKGNFPGRFSGRQFSNSRSEMNVSTLELGDSALYLCASSLNREREAFFGQGTRLTVV.

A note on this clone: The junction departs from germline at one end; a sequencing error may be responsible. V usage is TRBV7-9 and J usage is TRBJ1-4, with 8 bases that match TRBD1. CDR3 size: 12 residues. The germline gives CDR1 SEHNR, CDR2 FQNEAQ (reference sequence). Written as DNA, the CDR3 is TGTTCCAGCAGCTTAGTAGGGGACAGGTTGTTCTTT. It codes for CSSSLVGDRLFF.

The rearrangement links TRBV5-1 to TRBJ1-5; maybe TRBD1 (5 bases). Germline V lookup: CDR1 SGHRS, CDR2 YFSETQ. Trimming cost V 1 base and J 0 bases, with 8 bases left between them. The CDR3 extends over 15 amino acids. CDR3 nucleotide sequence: TGCGCCAGCAGCTTGCAGGGCTATAGCAATCAGCCCCAGCATTTT. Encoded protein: CASSLQGYSNQPQHF.

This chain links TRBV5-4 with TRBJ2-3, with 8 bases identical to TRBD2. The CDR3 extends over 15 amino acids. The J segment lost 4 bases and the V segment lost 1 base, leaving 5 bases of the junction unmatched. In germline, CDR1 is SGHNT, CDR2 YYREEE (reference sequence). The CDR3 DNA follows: TGTGCCAGCAGCTTGAGGCTAGCGGGCGCAGATACGCAGTATTTT. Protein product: CASSLRLAGADTQYF.

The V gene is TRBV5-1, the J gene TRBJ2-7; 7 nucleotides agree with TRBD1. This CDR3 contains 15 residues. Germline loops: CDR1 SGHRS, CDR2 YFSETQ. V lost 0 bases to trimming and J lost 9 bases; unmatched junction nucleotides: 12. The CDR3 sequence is CASSLGAGTEDGQYF. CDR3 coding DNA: TGCGCCAGCAGCTTGGGTGCCGGGACAGAAGATGGGCAGTACTTC. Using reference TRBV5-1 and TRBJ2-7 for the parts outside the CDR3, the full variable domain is KAGVTQTPRYLIKTRGQQVTLSCSPISGHRSVSWYQQTPGQGLQFLFEYFSETQRNKGNFPGRFSGRQFSNSRSEMNVSTLELGDSALYLCASSLGAGTEDGQYFGPGTRLTVT.